This T cell receptor beta chain was documented in a study of blood T cell repertoires in COVID-19. At the level of the study: The United States, Italy and Spain provided the acute and convalescent COVID-19 samples. PBMCs, B-cell-depleted T cells, or T cells were the source of the cDNA or gDNA that made up the material.

Germline assignment: CDR1 SNHLY and CDR2 FYNNEI. The CDR3 is 13 amino acids. J was trimmed by 3 bases and V by 10 bases; bases with no gene match: 5. In the authors' workflow: Quantification of nucleated cells was approximated via reference gene primer amplification. Data came from immunoSEQ multiplex PCR; TCRdb stores just in-frame clones and leaves some out. V and J calls and clone size follow that table, whereas D and trimming were derived from the DNA. The sample contains some 230,000 clones, 80% to 85% of which appear only once. Sequenced sample: peripheral blood. This chain connects TRBV2 to TRBJ1-1; TRBD1 agrees at 10 bases. The clonotype originates from a woman aged 25 to 39 who had recovered from COVID-19. This CDR3 reads CAITGTGDTEAFF. Here the CDR3 DNA reads TGTGCCATCACCGGGACAGGGGACACTGAAGCTTTCTTT.